This TCR beta chain was identified during a study of OX40 agonist ivuxolimab in advanced cancers. The assay was immunoSEQ multiplex PCR, and TCRdb's table has in-frame clones only and misses some. The sample has fewer than 85,000 clones, 65% to 90% seen once. Collection of blood occurred at baseline, at cycle 4 day 1, and at cycle 7 day 1. The sequences come from CD4+ or CD8+ T cells sorted from blood, collected in a trial of the OX40 agonist ivuxolimab. The TCR was taken from an adult with an advanced solid tumor such as melanoma, head and neck, liver or kidney cancer.

The CDR3 sequence is CASTSGGSYNEQFF. DNA of the CDR3: TGTGCCAGCACCTCAGGGGGCTCCTACAATGAGCAGTTCTTC. The rearrangement links TRBV11-3 to TRBJ2-1; 7 bases fit TRBD1. Germline lookup yields CDR1 SGHNT and CDR2 YENEEA. The CDR3 totals 14 residues. V dropped 7 bases and J dropped 0; count of bases not matched to a gene: 3.